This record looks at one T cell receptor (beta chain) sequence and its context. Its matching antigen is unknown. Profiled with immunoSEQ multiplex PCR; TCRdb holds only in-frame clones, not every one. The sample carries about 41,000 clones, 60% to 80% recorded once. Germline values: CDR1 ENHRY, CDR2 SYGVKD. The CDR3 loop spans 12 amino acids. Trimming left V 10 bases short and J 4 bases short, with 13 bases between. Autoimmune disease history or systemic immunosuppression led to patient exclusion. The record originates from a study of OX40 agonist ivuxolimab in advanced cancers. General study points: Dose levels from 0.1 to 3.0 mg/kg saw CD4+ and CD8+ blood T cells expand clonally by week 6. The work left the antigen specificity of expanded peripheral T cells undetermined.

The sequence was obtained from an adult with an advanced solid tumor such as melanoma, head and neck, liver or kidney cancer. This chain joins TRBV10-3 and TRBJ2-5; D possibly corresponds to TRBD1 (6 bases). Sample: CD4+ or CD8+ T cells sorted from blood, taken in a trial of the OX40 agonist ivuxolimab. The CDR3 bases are TGTGCCACTCAGGGGCCAGGAGAGACCCAGTACTTC. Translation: CATQGPGETQYF.